This T cell receptor (beta chain) was retrieved from a study of beta chain features in type 1 diabetes. About the study: On cell yields, gender and age, patients and healthy donors were similar. Findings and caveats of the study: Cells that show high TCR expression could be over-represented by cDNA sequencing.

Every donor had blood drawn once into heparin, approximately 120 mL on average. V trimming: 5 bases; J trimming: 3 bases; junction bases outside the gene matches: 6. Germline-derived CDR1 and CDR2 are SGHAT and FQNNGV. This CDR3 is 15 amino acids long. Expressed TCRB transcripts got sequenced, as all isolated RNA was reverse transcribed. TCRdb's copy holds only in-frame clones and misses some; the assay was immunoSEQ multiplex PCR. The sample yields 860,000 or so clones, about 17% seen once. A note on this clone: Its antigen remains unidentified.

This sequence joins TRBV11-2 and TRBJ2-1, with 8 bases matching TRBD2. The sequence came from a woman aged 18-29 years in good health. Sequencing was performed on naive CD4+ T cells from blood. In DNA form, the CDR3 reads TGTGCCAGCAGCCTTAGCGGGAACCACTACAATGAGCAGTTCTTC. Encoded protein: CASSLSGNHYNEQFF.